The clone carrying this T cell receptor beta chain was counted a few times. The source of the sample is a study of blood T cell repertoires in COVID-19. The overall study: T cells, B-cell-depleted T cells, or PBMCs provided the cDNA or gDNA that served as material.

The length of the CDR3 is 15 residues. V shed 5 bases and J 2 bases; nucleotides not matched to a gene: 9. In germline, CDR1 is SGHTA, CDR2 FQGTGA. Sequencing used immunoSEQ multiplex PCR; TCRdb keeps in-frame clones, though not all of them. This table holds 130,000 to 150,000 clones, roughly 89% found once. The chain combines TRBV7-3 with TRBJ2-7, with 7 bases fitting TRBD2. The sequenced sample was peripheral blood. The receptor comes from a human donor in a cohort sampled during active COVID-19. The CDR3 region is CASSLGSGAAYEQYF. In DNA, the CDR3 is TGTGCCAGCAGCCTTGGGAGCGGGGCCGCCTACGAGCAGTACTTC.